There are many counts of the clone carrying this TCR beta chain. Antigen: not known. The sample comes from a study of T cells in Graves' hyperthyroidism and ophthalmopathy. The study, taken as a whole, reports: Most thyroid clonotypes expanded above 0.001 were also detected in blood. A model of 13 V-J pairs discriminated ophthalmopathy from stable hyperthyroidism.

Fresh peripheral blood, 10 ml, was the source of the PBMCs. The investigators amplified TCR beta CDR3 regions from RNA transcripts. Researchers ran a first-round RT-PCR on the TCR CDR3 using the HTBI primer set. Using its own MiXCR run on the multiplex PCR reads, TCRdb lists one record per CDR3 protein. Of 350,000 or so distinct CDR3 sequences listed, roughly 20% are singletons. The ends were cut back, 4 bases at V and 7 bases at J, with 11 bases in the middle. This CDR3 spans 14 amino acids. CDR1 and CDR2 from the germline V gene are SNHLY and FYNNEI. The clonotype comes from a woman in her thirties or forties with Graves' ophthalmopathy. J is TRBJ1-6 and V is TRBV2; D uncertain. The sample taken for sequencing was blood. The CDR3 nucleotides are TGTGCCAGCAGTGTGGGAGGTTGGAATTCACCCCTCCACTTT. The encoded protein is CASSVGGWNSPLHF.